A selection of T cell receptor beta chains follows, all from one sample in a study of cytomegalovirus exposure and HLA in healthy donors. Clones were sequenced by immunoSEQ multiplex PCR, and TCRdb holds only the in-frame ones, with some missing. In the table there are fewer than 85,000 clones, roughly 94% of which are singletons. Sequencing used PBMCs. The source is a woman aged 18-35 years in good health and CMV-seronegative. The CDR3 runs from the conserved cysteine through the conserved F or W. The D gene is left open where the match is weak. Clone size is shown for a subset of rows, as once, few, many or a class of expanded clone.

TRBV9	.	TRBJ2-3	.	TGTGCCAGCAGCGTAGTAAAGGAGGGGGCGGCGACAGATACGCAGTATTTT	CASSVVKEGAATDTQYF
TRBV18	.	TRBJ1-6	.	TGTGCCAGCTCACTGACCGGGACTTTACCTTATAATTCACCCCTCCACTTT	CASSLTGTLPYNSPLHF
TRBV11-2	.	TRBJ2-5	.	TGTGCCAGCAGTCTTGTGGGGCGAGGCCAAGAGACCCAGTACTTC	CASSLVGRGQETQYF
TRBV6-5	TRBD1	TRBJ1-2	.	TGTGCCAGCAGCCGGGACAGGGTTAACTATGGCTACACCTTC	CASSRDRVNYGYTF
TRBV28	TRBD1	TRBJ1-5	once	TGTGCCAGCAGTCCTCCGGGACAGGGGGGTCAGCCCCAGCATTTT	CASSPPGQGGQPQHF
TRBV7-2	.	TRBJ2-7	.	TGTGCCAGCAGCTTAAGTACAGGGCCCTACGAGCAGTACTTC	CASSLSTGPYEQYF
TRBV7-3	.	TRBJ2-2	once	TGTGCCAGCAGCTTAATGTCAAGGGGCCTATCGGGGGAGCTGTTTTTT	CASSLMSRGLSGELFF
TRBV5-1	TRBD1	TRBJ1-1	.	TGCGCCAGCAGCTTGGCCGGACAGGGAGGTGAAGCTTTCTTT	CASSLAGQGGEAFF
TRBV9	TRBD2	TRBJ2-2	.	TGTGCCAGTAATCTGGGGGGGGACACCGGGGAGCTGTTTTTT	CASNLGGDTGELFF
TRBV29-1	TRBD2	TRBJ2-3	.	TGCAGCGTTGGGCAGCGGGGGAGTAGCACAGATACGCAGTATTTT	CSVGQRGSSTDTQYF
TRBV28	TRBD1	TRBJ1-5	.	TGTGCCAGCAGTTTATTGACAGGGGAGAATCAGCCCCAGCATTTT	CASSLLTGENQPQHF
TRBV7-3	TRBD1	TRBJ1-1	.	TGTGCCAGCAGCCCCGGAGGACAGGGATACACTGAAGCTTTCTTT	CASSPGGQGYTEAFF
TRBV5-4	.	TRBJ2-5	.	TGTGCCAGCAGCCCAAGCCTCCAGGGGCCTGAGGCCCAGTACTTC	CASSPSLQGPEAQYF
TRBV2	TRBD1	TRBJ1-2	.	TGTGCCAGCAGTGAATGGGACAGGGGGAACTATGGCTACACCTTC	CASSEWDRGNYGYTF
TRBV15	.	TRBJ2-5	.	TGTGCCACCAGCAACGAAAACACAGTTGAGGAGACCCAGTACTTC	CATSNENTVEETQYF
TRBV7-2	.	TRBJ2-7	.	TGTGCCAGCAGCTCCCGGGAGATCTCCTACGAGCAGTACTTC	CASSSREISYEQYF
TRBV28	.	TRBJ2-5	.	TGTGCCAGCAGTCTCCAGCAAAGAGGGGAGACCCAGTACTTC	CASSLQQRGETQYF
TRBV7-7	.	TRBJ2-7	.	TGTGCTAGCAGCCCACGGTTGGGCGACGAGCAGTACTTC	CASSPRLGDEQYF
TRBV30	TRBD1	TRBJ1-5	.	TGTGCCTGGACCTTTGGACAGGGGGCATCGCAGCCCCAGCATTTT	CAWTFGQGASQPQHF
TRBV28	.	TRBJ1-1	.	TGTGCCAGCAGTTTAACAGGGTCTGAAGCTTTCTTT	CASSLTGSEAFF
TRBV25-1	.	TRBJ2-5	once	TGTGCCAGCAGTCATACAGGGCCCCAAGAGACCCAGTACTTC	CASSHTGPQETQYF
TRBV7-9	TRBD1	TRBJ2-7	.	TGTGCCAGCAGCCGCACAGGGGGCTGGGAGCAGTACTTC	CASSRTGGWEQYF
TRBV6-1	.	TRBJ2-5	few	TGTGCCAGCAGTGAAGCGGAGGGGATGGGGACCCAGTACTTC	CASSEAEGMGTQYF
TRBV29-1	.	TRBJ1-1	.	TGCAGCGTTGTCGAGTTAAGGGGTACTGAAGCTTTCTTT	CSVVELRGTEAFF
TRBV23-1	TRBD2	TRBJ2-5	.	TGCGCCAGCAGTCAACCGCAACTAGCGGGGGGCCCACAAGAGACCCAGTACTTC	CASSQPQLAGGPQETQYF
TRBV1	.	TRBJ2-7	once	TGCACCAGCAGCCAAGATTTCGATCCCCGGGGGGATGAGAACGAGCAGTACTTC	CTSSQDFDPRGDENEQYF
TRBV18	.	TRBJ2-3	.	TGTGCCAGCTCACCGGCGGGGTTCAGCACAGATACGCAGTATTTT	CASSPAGFSTDTQYF
TRBV2	.	TRBJ1-5	.	TGTGCCAGCAACGGACAGATTAATCAGCCCCAGCATTTT	CASNGQINQPQHF